Presented here are 32 T cell receptor beta chains from one specimen sequenced in a study of blood T cells in healthy people across ages (dated by TCRdb to between 2015 and 2016). Libraries came from 5' RACE. Instrument on record: Illumina HiSeq 2500. The second PCR ran for about 6 to 12 cycles and used a J-beta primer mix along with a sample-barcoded 5' primer. TCRdb reanalyzed the raw reads on its own, using fastp at Q25 for trimming and MiXCR for clone calling, and kept in-frame beta chains. Each CDR3 protein gets just one entry, which takes the most common genes and DNA from the rows behind it. The sample table lists roughly 730,000 distinct CDR3 sequences, more than 55% of them with a count of one. The ten largest clones represent about 26% of the sample. Sequencing was carried out using blood. The receptors come from a man between 40 and 49 years old in good health.

V usage is TRBV15 and J usage is TRBJ2-1; 11 positions agree with TRBD2. Germline values: CDR1 LNHNV, CDR2 YYDKDF (reference sequence). J gave up 7 bases and V 9 bases, and 5 bases lay outside the gene matches. CDR3 length equals 13 residues. The CDR3 DNA reads TGTGCCACGGGCTCTAGCGGGGGGAATGAGCAGTTCTTC. This sequence encodes CATGSSGGNEQFF.

The chain is built from TRBV6-4 and TRBJ1-3; the match to TRBD1 covers 7 bases. CDR1 is MRHNA and CDR2 is SNTAGT in the germline V gene. V gave up 6 bases and J gave up 0 bases; unmatched junction bases: 5. The CDR3 extends over 15 amino acids. The CDR3 sequence: CASRSDRASGNTIYF. The CDR3 region has the DNA TGTGCCAGCAGGAGTGACAGGGCCTCTGGAAACACCATATATTTT.

The chain carries TRBV4-3 and TRBJ2-5; D may be TRBD1 or TRBD2 (5 bases each). There are 14 residues in the CDR3. Germline assignment: CDR1 LGHNA and CDR2 YSLEER. The V end was cut by 3 bases, the J end by 4 bases, with 12 bases between. Here the CDR3 reads CASSQGPRGETQYF. CDR3 nucleotides: TGCGCCAGCAGCCAGGGGCCCCGGGGAGAGACCCAGTACTTC.

As concerns this clonotype: A much larger clone lies one base from this, so it may be a read error. The chain links TRBV2 to TRBJ2-5, with 8 nucleotides matching TRBD2. This CDR3 comprises 13 residues. Germline loops: CDR1 SNHLY, CDR2 FYNNEI. The ends lost 6 bases at V and 5 bases at J; junction bases unmatched: 5. CDR3 amino acids: CASSYRLAETQYF. The CDR3 DNA reads TGTGCCAGCAGCTACCGACTAGCGGAGACCCAGTACTTC. The variable domain in full, with the rest retrieved from reference TRBV2 and TRBJ2-5, is EPEVTQTPSHQVTQMGQEVILRCVPISNHLYFYWYRQILGQKVEFLVSFYNNEISEKSEIFDDQFSVERPDGSNFTLKIRSTKLEDSAMYFCASSYRLAETQYFGPGTRLLVL.

The chain uses TRBV6-1 and TRBJ2-5; D is perhaps TRBD1 or TRBD2 (5 bases each). CDR1 and CDR2 (germline): MNHNS, SASEGT. Trimming took off 6 bases at V and 5 bases at J, with 13 bases between the two ends. The CDR3 is 13 residues long. The CDR3 region is CASREDMRETQYF. In DNA form, the CDR3 reads TGTGCCAGCAGGGAGGACATGAGGGAGACCCAGTACTTC.

V usage is TRBV5-1 and J usage is TRBJ1-2; TRBD1 matches at 12 bases. V lost 4 bases, J lost 8 bases, and 15 bases stayed unmatched. The CDR3 is made up of 17 amino acids. Germline CDR1 SGHRS, CDR2 YFSETQ. The CDR3 DNA follows: TGCGCCAGCAGCCCCCGCCCCACGGGACAGGGGGCTAAGGGCTACACCTTC. It encodes CASSPRPTGQGAKGYTF.

This clonotype has ten or more counts. The rearrangement uses TRBV27 and TRBJ2-7, with no clear D. Germline assignment: CDR1 MNHEY and CDR2 SMNVEV (reference sequence). Trimming stripped 2 bases from V and 0 bases from J, with 8 bases between. CDR3 length: 14 amino acids. The CDR3 loop reads CASSLMPSSYEQYF. CDR3 coding DNA: TGTGCCAGCAGTTTAATGCCTTCCTCCTACGAGCAGTACTTC.

This clonotype was seen only a few times. The V and J genes are TRBV3-1 and TRBJ2-4; no clear D gene. CDR3 size: 12 residues. The V and J ends lost 0 bases and 9 bases respectively, with 6 bases between them. Germline V gene lookup returns CDR1 LGHDT and CDR2 YNNKEL (reference sequence). In DNA, the CDR3 is TGTGCCAGCAGCCAAGATGGCCCCATTCAGTACTTC. Its translation is CASSQDGPIQYF.

The chain's CDR3 is CASSVAGNRGLADTQYF. The CDR3 coding sequence is TGTGCCAGCAGCGTAGCTGGTAACAGGGGGCTGGCAGATACGCAGTATTTT. The V and J genes are TRBV9 and TRBJ2-3; the match to TRBD1 covers 9 bases. J gave up 4 bases and V 0 bases, and 9 bases lay outside the gene matches. Germline CDR1 and CDR2: SGDLS and YYNGEE. This CDR3 is built from 17 residues. The full variable domain, its missing parts supplied by reference TRBV9 and TRBJ2-3, is DSGVTQTPKHLITATGQRVTLRCSPRSGDLSVYWYQQSLDQGLQFLIQYYNGEERAKGNILERFSAQQFPDLHSELNLSSLELGDSALYFCASSVAGNRGLADTQYFGPGTRLTVL.

This clonotype was detected only a few times. This chain joins TRBV20-1 and TRBJ2-1; D is possibly TRBD1 (6 bases). CDR1 and CDR2 (germline): DFQATT, SNEGSKA (reference sequence). This CDR3 spans 14 amino acids. V lost 0 bases and J lost 9, with 15 bases in between. As DNA, the CDR3 is TGCAGTGCTAGAGACAGTCGGACAGTAGCTGAGCAGTTCTTC. It encodes CSARDSRTVAEQFF.

This chain joins TRBV11-2 and TRBJ2-2, with 7 bases fitting TRBD2. In germline, CDR1 is SGHAT, CDR2 FQNNGV. V was pared by 3 bases and J by 2 bases, with 9 bases of the junction left unmatched. The CDR3 is 17 amino acids. This CDR3 reads CASSFFQGGGNTGELFF. CDR3 nucleotide sequence: TGTGCCAGCAGCTTTTTTCAGGGCGGGGGTAACACCGGGGAGCTGTTTTTT.

The rearrangement links TRBV12-3 or TRBV12-4 to TRBJ2-5; the D gene could be TRBD1 or TRBD2 (5 bases each). This CDR3 is 15 amino acids long. Trimming removed 5 bases at V and 5 bases at J, with 18 bases between. In DNA, the CDR3 is TGTGCCAGCAGTCCCTGGGGCAGCCCGGGGGAGACCCAGTACTTC. Translated, it gives CASSPWGSPGETQYF.

The chain links TRBV4-1 to TRBJ1-2, with 9 bases identical to TRBD1. Trimming removed 1 base from V and 4 bases from J; junction bases left unmatched: 7. This CDR3 is 16 amino acids long. Looked up from germline, CDR1 is MGHRA and CDR2 is YSYEKL. The CDR3 DNA reads as TGCGCCAGCAGCCAAGGACAGGGGGTATTGGGCTATGGCTACACCTTC. Its translation is CASSQGQGVLGYGYTF.

The table lists this clonotype with a few counts. The V and J genes are TRBV20-1 and TRBJ2-4; 7 bases are a match to TRBD1. This CDR3 is 15 amino acids long. J was trimmed by 9 bases and V by 6 bases; bases with no gene match: 17. Per the germline V gene, CDR1 is DFQATT and CDR2 is SNEGSKA (reference sequence). CDR3 in DNA: TGCAGTGCGCCAGGGACAGTTGGGGTTAATGGCATTCAGTACTTC. The encoded protein is CSAPGTVGVNGIQYF.

The chain links TRBV6-5 to TRBJ1-5; 8 nucleotides line up with TRBD1. Germline assignment: CDR1 MNHEY and CDR2 SVGAGI. The CDR3 has 14 amino acids. Unmatched junction bases numbered 5, after V lost 6 bases and J lost 4 bases. CDR3 nucleotides: TGTGCCAGCAGGAAGACAGGGGAGAATCAGCCCCAGCATTTT. As protein: CASRKTGENQPQHF.

The chain has TRBV20-1 and TRBJ2-7, with TRBD2 matching over 9 bases. The tail of the sequence fits TRBJ2-5 better, so the J call may be wrong. CDR1 is DFQATT and CDR2 is SNEGSKA in the germline V gene (reference sequence). This CDR3 is built from 19 residues. The DNA for the CDR3 is TGCAGTGCTAGAGATCTTCGTTTGGCTAGCGGGGCCCCGGGAGAGACCCAGTACTTC. Its protein is CSARDLRLASGAPGETQYF.

In its sample, this clonotype was seen a few times. The J gene is TRBJ2-1, the V gene TRBV10-3; 8 bases fit TRBD1. Germline V gene data show CDR1 as ENHRY and CDR2 as SYGVKD. This CDR3 has 17 residues. V trimming: 0 bases; J trimming: 12 bases; junction bases outside the gene matches: 16. CDR3 protein: CAISESIGTGIFAWQFF. The CDR3 DNA follows: TGTGCCATCAGTGAGTCGATAGGGACAGGAATTTTTGCTTGGCAGTTCTTC.

This clonotype showed up just once. The chain uses TRBV4-2 and TRBJ1-1; D is undetermined. V shed 0 bases and J shed 2 bases, with 10 bases lying between them. Germline values: CDR1 LGHNA, CDR2 YNFKEQ. The CDR3 covers 15 residues. CDR3 in DNA: TGTGCCAGCAGCCAAGATCTTAGGGTCAACACTGAAGCTTTCTTT. It yields the protein CASSQDLRVNTEAFF.

The rearrangement links TRBV3-1 to TRBJ1-6; unclear D gene. CDR3 length equals 15 residues. V shed 4 bases and J shed 8 bases, with 15 bases lying between them. CDR1 LGHDT and CDR2 YNNKEL come from the germline V gene (reference sequence). The CDR3 loop is CASSPRDIWDSPLHF. CDR3 DNA sequence: TGTGCCAGCAGCCCCCGGGATATTTGGGATTCACCCCTCCACTTT.

This clonotype is a singleton in its sample. The chain couples TRBV29-1 to TRBJ1-1; 9 nucleotides match TRBD1. J was trimmed by 0 bases and V by 7 bases; bases with no gene match: 15. Germline values: CDR1 SQVTM, CDR2 ANQGSEA. This CDR3 has 17 amino acids. The CDR3 sequence: CSARGGDRARLNTEAFF. CDR3 DNA sequence: TGCAGCGCCCGGGGGGGGGACAGGGCTAGATTGAACACTGAAGCTTTCTTT.

There are a few counts of this clonotype. V usage is TRBV29-1 and J usage is TRBJ2-1, with 9 bases aligning to TRBD1. The CDR3 extends over 13 amino acids. Trimming took 7 bases from V and 6 from J; bases not matched to a gene: 7. From germline, CDR1 is SQVTM and CDR2 ANQGSEA. The CDR3 reads CSATRQGVNEQFF. The CDR3 region has the DNA TGCAGCGCGACGAGACAGGGGGTCAATGAGCAGTTCTTC.

This clonotype turned up a few times. Here the CDR3 reads CASSFGYDEQFF. In nucleotides, the CDR3 is TGCGCCAGCAGCTTTGGCTATGATGAGCAGTTCTTC. The V and J genes are TRBV5-1 and TRBJ2-1; no clear D. The CDR3 is 12 residues long. Trimming took 2 bases from V and 8 from J, leaving 8 bases between them. CDR1 and CDR2 from the germline V gene are SGHRS and YFSETQ. Based on the CDR3 plus reference TRBV5-1 and TRBJ2-1, the full variable domain is KAGVTQTPRYLIKTRGQQVTLSCSPISGHRSVSWYQQTPGQGLQFLFEYFSETQRNKGNFPGRFSGRQFSNSRSEMNVSTLELGDSALYLCASSFGYDEQFFGPGTRLTVL.

The sample holds a few counts of this clonotype. V gene TRBV7-2 combines with J gene TRBJ2-5; the D is unclear. V was trimmed by 7 bases and J by 5 bases, leaving 20 bases between them. CDR3 length: 15 residues. Germline V lookup: CDR1 SGHTA, CDR2 FQGNSA. The CDR3 region is CASTVDGALGETQYF. The CDR3 DNA is TGTGCCAGCACAGTGGACGGAGCCCTGGGGGAGACCCAGTACTTC.

This clonotype showed up just a few times. CDR3 nucleotides: TGTGCCAGCAGCACGAGGACAGGGGTCGTCACTGAAGCTTTCTTT. This sequence encodes CASSTRTGVVTEAFF. The J gene is TRBJ1-1, the V gene TRBV9; TRBD1 matches at 9 bases. Germline CDR1 and CDR2: SGDLS and YYNGEE. This CDR3 is built from 15 residues. Trimming took 4 bases from V and 4 from J; bases not matched to a gene: 8.

The chain recombines TRBV6-6 with TRBJ1-1; D unresolved. This CDR3 is 12 amino acids long. Germline CDR1 MNHNY, CDR2 SVGAGI (reference sequence). The ends were cut back, 0 bases at V and 3 bases at J, with 2 bases in the middle. This CDR3 is CASSYSDTEAFF. The CDR3 DNA reads as TGTGCCAGCAGTTACTCTGACACTGAAGCTTTCTTT.

This clonotype came up a few times. The chain is built from TRBV6-2 or TRBV6-3 and TRBJ1-2; D remains ambiguous. The CDR3 has 13 residues. Looked up from germline, CDR1 is MNHEY and CDR2 is SVGEGT. V lost 6 bases, J lost 3 bases, and 11 bases lay in between. Here the CDR3 DNA reads TGTGCCAGCAGCCACGGACTGGACTATGGCTACACCTTC. It encodes CASSHGLDYGYTF.

The chain recombines TRBV20-1 with TRBJ1-1; no firm D call. CDR3 size: 13 residues. CDR1 is DFQATT and CDR2 is SNEGSKA in the germline V gene (reference sequence). Trimming cost V 3 bases and J 0 bases, with 8 bases left between them. Written as DNA, the CDR3 is TGCAGTGCTAGTCCAACAGTGAACACTGAAGCTTTCTTT. Its protein product is CSASPTVNTEAFF.

A few counts support this clonotype. The CDR3 DNA is TGTGCCAGCAGCCCTGGGGGCGACAACTATGGCTACACCTTC. Amino acid sequence: CASSPGGDNYGYTF. The V call is TRBV25-1, the J call TRBJ1-2, with D possibly being TRBD1 (6 bases). CDR3 length: 14 residues. The V end lost 6 bases, the J end lost 2 bases, and 13 bases lay between the germline ends. Germline CDR1 and CDR2: MGHDK and SYGVNS.

This chain links TRBV7-2 with TRBJ2-4; D uncertain. The V end lost 5 bases, the J end lost 0 bases, and 14 bases lay between the germline ends. Germline CDR1 and CDR2: SGHTA and FQGNSA. The CDR3 is made up of 16 amino acids. The CDR3 loop reads CASSDPVVVAKNIQYF. CDR3 coding DNA: TGTGCCAGCAGCGACCCGGTTGTGGTAGCCAAAAACATTCAGTACTTC.

This sequence joins TRBV27 and TRBJ2-7, with TRBD1 matching over 11 bases. There are 15 residues in the CDR3. The J segment lost 4 bases and the V segment lost 5 bases, leaving 7 bases of the junction unmatched. CDR1 and CDR2 (germline): MNHEY, SMNVEV (reference sequence). The CDR3 loop is CASSPGTGGMYEQYF. CDR3 DNA sequence: TGTGCCAGCAGTCCCGGGACAGGGGGTATGTACGAGCAGTACTTC.

The genes are TRBV24-1 and TRBJ1-1; TRBD1 might be the D (6 bases). The CDR3 extends over 17 amino acids. Trimming cost V 3 bases and J 2 bases, with 18 bases left between them. The V gene's germline CDR1 is KGHDR and CDR2 SFDVKD. The DNA for the CDR3 is TGTGCCACCAGTGATGCCGGGGGCCCGGGGACCAACACTGAAGCTTTCTTT. This sequence encodes CATSDAGGPGTNTEAFF.

This clonotype has just one count. This chain connects TRBV3-1 to TRBJ2-4; no clear D gene. The J call is doubtful: the DNA matches TRBJ2-5 better. CDR3 length: 16 residues. Germline assignment: CDR1 LGHDT and CDR2 YNNKEL (reference sequence). The CDR3 DNA follows: TGTGCCAGCAGCCAGATGGCCGCAGCAAGCCAAGAGACCCAGTACTTC. Translating gives CASSQMAAASQETQYF.